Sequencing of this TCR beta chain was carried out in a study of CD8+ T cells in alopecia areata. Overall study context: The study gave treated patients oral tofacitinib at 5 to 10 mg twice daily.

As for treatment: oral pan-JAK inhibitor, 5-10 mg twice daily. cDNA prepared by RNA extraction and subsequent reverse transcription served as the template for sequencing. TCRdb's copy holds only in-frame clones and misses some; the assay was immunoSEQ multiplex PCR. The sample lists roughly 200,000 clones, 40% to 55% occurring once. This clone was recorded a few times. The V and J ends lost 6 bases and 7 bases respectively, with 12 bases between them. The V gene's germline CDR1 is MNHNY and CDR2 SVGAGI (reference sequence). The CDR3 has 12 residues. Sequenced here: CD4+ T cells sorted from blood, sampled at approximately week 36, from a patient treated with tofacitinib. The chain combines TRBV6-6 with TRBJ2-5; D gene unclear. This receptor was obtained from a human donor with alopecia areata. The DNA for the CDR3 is TGTGCCAGCAGCACCATTGTGGGGACCCAGTACTTC. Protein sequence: CASSTIVGTQYF.